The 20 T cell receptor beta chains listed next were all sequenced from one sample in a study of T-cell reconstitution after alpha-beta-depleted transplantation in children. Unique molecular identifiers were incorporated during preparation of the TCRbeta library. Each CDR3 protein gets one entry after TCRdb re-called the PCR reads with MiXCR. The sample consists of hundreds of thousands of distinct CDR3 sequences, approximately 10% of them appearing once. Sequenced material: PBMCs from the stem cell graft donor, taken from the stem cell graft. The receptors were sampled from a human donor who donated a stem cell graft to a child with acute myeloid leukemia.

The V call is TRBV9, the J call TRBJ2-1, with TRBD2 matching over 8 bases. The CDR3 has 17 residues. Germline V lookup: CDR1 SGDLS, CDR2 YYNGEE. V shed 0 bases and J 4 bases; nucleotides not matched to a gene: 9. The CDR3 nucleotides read TGTGCCAGCAGCGTAGGAAGTAGCGGGAATTTTTACAATGAGCAGTTCTTC. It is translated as CASSVGSSGNFYNEQFF. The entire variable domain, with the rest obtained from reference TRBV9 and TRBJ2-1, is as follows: DSGVTQTPKHLITATGQRVTLRCSPRSGDLSVYWYQQSLDQGLQFLIQYYNGEERAKGNILERFSAQQFPDLHSELNLSSLELGDSALYFCASSVGSSGNFYNEQFFGPGTRLTVL.

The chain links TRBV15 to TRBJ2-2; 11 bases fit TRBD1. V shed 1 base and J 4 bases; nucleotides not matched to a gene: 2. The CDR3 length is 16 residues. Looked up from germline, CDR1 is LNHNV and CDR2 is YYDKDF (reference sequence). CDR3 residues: CATSRGGTGGTGELFF. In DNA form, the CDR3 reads TGTGCCACCAGCAGAGGGGGGACAGGGGGCACCGGGGAGCTGTTTTTT. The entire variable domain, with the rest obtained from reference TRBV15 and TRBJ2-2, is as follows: DAMVIQNPRYQVTQFGKPVTLSCSQTLNHNVMYWYQQKSSQAPKLLFHYYDKDFNNEADTPDNFQSRRPNTSFCFLDIRSPGLGDTAMYLCATSRGGTGGTGELFFGEGSRLTVL.

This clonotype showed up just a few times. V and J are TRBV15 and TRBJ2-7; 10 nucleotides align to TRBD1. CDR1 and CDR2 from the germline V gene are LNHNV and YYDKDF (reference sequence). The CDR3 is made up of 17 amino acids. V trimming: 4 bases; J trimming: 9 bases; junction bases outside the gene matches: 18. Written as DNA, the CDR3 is TGTGCCACCAGCACAGGGGTTCCGGGACAGGGGTCCAATGTGCAGTACTTC. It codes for CATSTGVPGQGSNVQYF.

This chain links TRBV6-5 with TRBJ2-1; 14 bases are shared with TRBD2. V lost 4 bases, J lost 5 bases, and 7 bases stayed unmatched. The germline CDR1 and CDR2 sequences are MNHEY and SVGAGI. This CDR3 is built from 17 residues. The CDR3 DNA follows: TGTGCCAGCAGTTCCACGGGACTAGCGGGAGTCAACAATGAGCAGTTCTTC. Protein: CASSSTGLAGVNNEQFF.

The CDR3 nucleotides are TGCAGTGCTAGAGGTGGCGGACCCTACAATGAGCAGTTCTTC. Translating gives CSARGGGPYNEQFF. This chain links TRBV20-1 with TRBJ2-1, with unresolved D. Germline-derived CDR1 and CDR2 are DFQATT and SNEGSKA (reference sequence). The CDR3 covers 14 residues. Trimming removed 1 base from V and 2 bases from J, with 9 bases in between.

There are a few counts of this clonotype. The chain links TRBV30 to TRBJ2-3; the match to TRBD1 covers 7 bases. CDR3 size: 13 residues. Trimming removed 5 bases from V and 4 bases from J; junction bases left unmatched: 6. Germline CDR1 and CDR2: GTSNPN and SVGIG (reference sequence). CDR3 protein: CAWATGDPDTQYF. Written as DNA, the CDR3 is TGTGCCTGGGCCACAGGGGACCCAGATACGCAGTATTTT. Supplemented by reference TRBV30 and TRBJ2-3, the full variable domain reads SQTIHQWPATLVQPVGSPLSLECTVEGTSNPNLYWYRQAAGRGLQLLFYSVGIGQISSEVPQNLSASRPQDRQFILSSKKLLLSDSGFYLCAWATGDPDTQYFGPGTRLTVL.

CDR3 sequence: CASGGTRWYEQYF. The CDR3 DNA reads as TGTGCCAGCGGCGGGACCCGGTGGTACGAGCAGTACTTC. The rearrangement joins TRBV2 to TRBJ2-7; D might be TRBD2 (6 bases). There are 13 residues in the CDR3. From germline, CDR1 is SNHLY and CDR2 FYNNEI. V lost 8 bases to trimming and J lost 4 bases, with 15 bases between them.

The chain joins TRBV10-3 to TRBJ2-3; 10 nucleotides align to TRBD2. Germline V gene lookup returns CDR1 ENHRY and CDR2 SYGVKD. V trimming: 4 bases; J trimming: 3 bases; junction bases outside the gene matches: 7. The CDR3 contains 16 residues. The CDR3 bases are TGTGCCATCAGTGGCCTAGCGGGAGCGATGACAGATACGCAGTATTTT. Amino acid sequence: CAISGLAGAMTDTQYF.

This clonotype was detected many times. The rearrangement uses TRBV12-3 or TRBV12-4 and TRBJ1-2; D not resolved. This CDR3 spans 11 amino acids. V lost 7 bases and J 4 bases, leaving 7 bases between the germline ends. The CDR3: CASTPGYGYTF. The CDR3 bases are TGTGCCAGCACCCCTGGCTATGGCTACACCTTC.

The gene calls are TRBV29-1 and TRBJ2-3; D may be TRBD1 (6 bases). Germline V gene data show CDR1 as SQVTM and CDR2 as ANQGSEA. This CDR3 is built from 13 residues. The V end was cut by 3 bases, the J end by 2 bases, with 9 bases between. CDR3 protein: CSVDQGHTDTQYF. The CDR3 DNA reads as TGCAGCGTTGACCAGGGACACACAGATACGCAGTATTTT.

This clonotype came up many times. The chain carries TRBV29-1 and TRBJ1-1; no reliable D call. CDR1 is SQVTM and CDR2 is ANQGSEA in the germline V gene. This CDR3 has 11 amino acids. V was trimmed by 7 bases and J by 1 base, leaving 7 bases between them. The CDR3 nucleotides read TGCAGCGGATGGGAGAACACTGAAGCTTTCTTT. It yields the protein CSGWENTEAFF. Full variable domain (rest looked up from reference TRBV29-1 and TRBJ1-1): SAVISQKPSRDICQRGTSLTIQCQVDSQVTMMFWYRQQPGQSLTLIATANQGSEATYESGFVIDKFPISRPNLTFSTLTVSNMSPEDSSIYLCSGWENTEAFFGQGTRLTVV.

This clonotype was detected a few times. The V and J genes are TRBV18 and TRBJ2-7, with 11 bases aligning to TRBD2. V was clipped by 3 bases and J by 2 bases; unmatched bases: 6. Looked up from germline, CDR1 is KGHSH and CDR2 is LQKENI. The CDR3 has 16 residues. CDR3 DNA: TGTGCCAGCTCACCTGGGACTAGCGGTGGCGCCTACGAGCAGTACTTC. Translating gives CASSPGTSGGAYEQYF.

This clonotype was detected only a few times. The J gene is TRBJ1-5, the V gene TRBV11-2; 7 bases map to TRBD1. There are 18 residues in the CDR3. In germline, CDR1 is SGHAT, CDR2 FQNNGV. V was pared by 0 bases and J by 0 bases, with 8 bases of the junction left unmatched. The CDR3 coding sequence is TGTGCCAGCAGCTTAGACCTACAGGGGCGGTATAGCAATCAGCCCCAGCATTTT. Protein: CASSLDLQGRYSNQPQHF. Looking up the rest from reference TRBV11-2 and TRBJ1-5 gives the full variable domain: EAGVAQSPRYKIIEKRQSVAFWCNPISGHATLYWYQQILGQGPKLLIQFQNNGVVDDSQLPKDRFSAERLKGVDSTLKIQPAKLEDSAVYLCASSLDLQGRYSNQPQHFGDGTRLSIL.

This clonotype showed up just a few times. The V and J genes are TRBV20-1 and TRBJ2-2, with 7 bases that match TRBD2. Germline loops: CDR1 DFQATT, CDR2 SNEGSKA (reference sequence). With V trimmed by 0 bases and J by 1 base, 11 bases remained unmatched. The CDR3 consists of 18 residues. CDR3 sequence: CSARDFRAPGGNTGELFF. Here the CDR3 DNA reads TGCAGTGCTAGAGATTTCCGGGCCCCGGGGGGGAACACCGGGGAGCTGTTTTTT.

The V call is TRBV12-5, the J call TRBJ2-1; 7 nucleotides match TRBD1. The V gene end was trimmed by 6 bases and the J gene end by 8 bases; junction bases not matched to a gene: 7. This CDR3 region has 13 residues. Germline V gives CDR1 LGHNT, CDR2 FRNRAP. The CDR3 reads CASGRDSQDEQFF. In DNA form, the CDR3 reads TGTGCTAGTGGCCGGGACAGTCAGGATGAGCAGTTCTTC.

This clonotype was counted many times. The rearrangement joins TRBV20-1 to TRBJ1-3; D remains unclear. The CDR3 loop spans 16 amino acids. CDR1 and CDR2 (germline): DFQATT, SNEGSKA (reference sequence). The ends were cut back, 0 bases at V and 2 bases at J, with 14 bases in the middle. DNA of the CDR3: TGCAGTGCTAGAGATCCCCGGGGAAGAGCTGGAAACACCATATATTTT. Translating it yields CSARDPRGRAGNTIYF.

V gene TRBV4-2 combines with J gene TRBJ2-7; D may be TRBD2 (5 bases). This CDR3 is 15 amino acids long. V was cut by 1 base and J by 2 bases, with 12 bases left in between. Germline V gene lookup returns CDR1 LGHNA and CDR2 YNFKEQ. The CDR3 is CASSQGTRAPYEQYF. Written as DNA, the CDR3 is TGTGCCAGCAGCCAAGGGACTCGAGCCCCCTACGAGCAGTACTTC.

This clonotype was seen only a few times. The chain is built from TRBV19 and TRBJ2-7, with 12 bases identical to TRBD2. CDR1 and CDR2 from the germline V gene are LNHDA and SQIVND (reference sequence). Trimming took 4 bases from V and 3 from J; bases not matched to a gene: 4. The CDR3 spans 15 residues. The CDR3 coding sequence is TGTGCCAGTAGTACTCGACTAGCGGGAGACTACGAGCAGTACTTC. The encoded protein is CASSTRLAGDYEQYF.

The CDR3 DNA reads as TGTGCCAGCAGTTCCAGGGGGCGGCAAAACATTCAGTACTTC. Its translation is CASSSRGRQNIQYF. The J gene is TRBJ2-4, the V gene TRBV12-3 or TRBV12-4; 8 bases line up with TRBD1. V gave up 4 bases and J gave up 5 bases; unmatched junction bases: 4. The CDR3 is 14 residues long.

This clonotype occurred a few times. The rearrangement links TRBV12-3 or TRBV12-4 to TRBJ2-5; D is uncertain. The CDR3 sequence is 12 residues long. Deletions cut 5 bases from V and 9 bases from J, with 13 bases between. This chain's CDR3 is CASSPKQRAQYF. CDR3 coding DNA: TGTGCCAGCAGTCCCAAACAACGGGCCCAGTACTTC.